Below, 4 T cell receptor beta chains from the same sample are listed, as sequenced in a study of patients and donors after allogeneic stem cell transplantation. TCRdb called the RT-PCR reads again in MiXCR, with one record for every CDR3 protein. The sample has about a million distinct CDR3 sequences, 18% seen once. The sequencing input was blood, either unsorted or a sorted T cell fraction (not recorded which). Source of these receptors: a human donor who was either an allogeneic HSCT recipient or a stem cell or donor lymphocyte infusion donor (not recorded which). It is not recorded whose cells these are; they may come from a transplant donor.

The V call is TRBV6-1, the J call TRBJ1-5; D is unresolved. The CDR3 length is 13 residues. Per germline, CDR1 MNHNS and CDR2 SASEGT. V was pared by 9 bases and J by 1 base, with 10 bases between. The CDR3 DNA reads as TGTGCCAGTAAAGGAGACAGCAATCAGCCCCAGCATTTT. Amino acid sequence: CASKGDSNQPQHF.

CDR3 loop: CASSLLEQGLYGYTF. CDR3 bases: TGTGCCAGCAGCCTACTTGAGCAGGGTCTATATGGCTACACCTTC. The rearrangement uses TRBV12-3 or TRBV12-4 and TRBJ1-2, with D possibly TRBD1 on 5 matching bases. Trimming pared 6 bases from V and 5 bases from J, leaving 19 bases between. This CDR3 is 15 amino acids long.

This clonotype was detected many times. The chain joins TRBV20-1 to TRBJ1-2; TRBD1 might be the D (6 bases). The germline gives CDR1 DFQATT, CDR2 SNEGSKA (reference sequence). Deletions cut 6 bases from V and 4 bases from J, with 15 bases between. The CDR3 covers 13 residues. The CDR3 DNA reads TGCAGTGCGAGACCACAGGGCTCCTATGGCTACACCTTC. Encoded protein: CSARPQGSYGYTF.

This clonotype was counted at least ten times. This chain uses TRBV20-1 with TRBJ1-2; D gene uncertain. The CDR3 loop spans 12 amino acids. Trimming left V 0 bases short and J 4 bases short, with 6 bases between. Germline V gene lookup returns CDR1 DFQATT and CDR2 SNEGSKA (reference sequence). CDR3 DNA sequence: TGCAGTGCTAGAGACGACGGCTATGGCTACACCTTC. Translated: CSARDDGYGYTF.